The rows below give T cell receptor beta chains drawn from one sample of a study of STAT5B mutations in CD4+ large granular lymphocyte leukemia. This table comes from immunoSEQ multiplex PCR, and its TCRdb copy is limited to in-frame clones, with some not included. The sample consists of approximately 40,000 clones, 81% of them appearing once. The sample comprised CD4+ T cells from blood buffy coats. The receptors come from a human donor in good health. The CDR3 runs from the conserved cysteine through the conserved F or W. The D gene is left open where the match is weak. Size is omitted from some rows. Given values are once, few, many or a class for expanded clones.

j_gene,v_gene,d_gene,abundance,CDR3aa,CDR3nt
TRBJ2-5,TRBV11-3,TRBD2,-,CASSPMTSGRGETQYF,TGTGCCAGCAGCCCAATGACTAGCGGGAGGGGGGAGACCCAGTACTTC
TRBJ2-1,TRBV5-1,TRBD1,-,CASSLSGGYEQFF,TGCGCCAGCAGCTTGTCAGGGGGCTATGAGCAGTTCTTC
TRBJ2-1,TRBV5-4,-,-,CASSVRDEQFF,TGTGCCAGCAGCGTCCGAGATGAGCAGTTCTTC
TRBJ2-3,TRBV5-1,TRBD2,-,CASSLAAFTDTQYF,TGCGCCAGCAGCCTAGCGGCGTTCACAGATACGCAGTATTTT
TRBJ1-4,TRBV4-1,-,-,CASSQEAGMTTNEKLFF,TGCGCCAGCAGCCAAGAGGCTGGAATGACGACTAATGAAAAACTGTTTTTT
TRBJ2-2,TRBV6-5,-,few,CASSYRAGNTGELFF,TGTGCCAGCAGTTACCGGGCTGGGAACACCGGGGAGCTGTTTTTT
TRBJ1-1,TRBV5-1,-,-,CASSLEGIQTGREAFF,TGCGCCAGCAGCTTGGAAGGTATTCAGACAGGCCGTGAAGCTTTCTTT
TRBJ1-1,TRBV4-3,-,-,CASSLAVRGTEAFF,TGCGCCAGCAGCCTAGCTGTGAGGGGCACTGAAGCTTTCTTT
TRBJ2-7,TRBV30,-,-,CAWSVLRQTYATPYEQYF,TGTGCCTGGAGTGTACTAAGGCAGACCTACGCCACCCCCTACGAGCAGTACTTC
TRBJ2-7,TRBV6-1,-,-,CASSELGSYEQYF,TGTGCCAGCAGTGAGCTTGGGAGCTACGAGCAGTACTTC
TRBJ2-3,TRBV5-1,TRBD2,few,CASSLVLAGGSDTQYF,TGCGCCAGCAGCTTGGTGCTAGCGGGGGGGTCAGATACGCAGTATTTT
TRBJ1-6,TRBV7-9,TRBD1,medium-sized,CASSQQGAGGSPLHF,TGTGCCAGCAGCCAGCAGGGGGCGGGAGGTTCACCCCTCCACTTT
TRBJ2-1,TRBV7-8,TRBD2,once,CASSLEGLAVYNEQFF,TGTGCCAGCAGCTTAGAGGGACTAGCGGTCTACAATGAGCAGTTCTTC
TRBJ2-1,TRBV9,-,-,CASSVEPLGVGNEQFF,TGTGCCAGCAGCGTAGAGCCCCTCGGGGTCGGCAATGAGCAGTTCTTC
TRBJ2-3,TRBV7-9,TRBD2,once,CASSNTSVSTDTQYF,TGTGCCAGCAGCAATACTAGCGTAAGCACAGATACGCAGTATTTT
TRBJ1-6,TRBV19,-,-,CASSHRDTTFGSYNSPLHF,TGTGCCAGTAGTCACCGGGACACGACTTTCGGCTCCTATAATTCACCCCTCCACTTT
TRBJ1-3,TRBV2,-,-,CASSGQASGNTIYF,TGTGCCAGCAGTGGACAGGCTTCGGGAAACACCATATATTTT
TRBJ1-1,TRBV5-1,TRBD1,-,CASSAGTGGNTEAFF,TGCGCCAGCAGCGCCGGGACAGGGGGCAACACTGAAGCTTTCTTT
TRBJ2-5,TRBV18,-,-,CASSPSVTETQYF,TGTGCCAGCTCACCGTCCGTGACAGAGACCCAGTACTTC
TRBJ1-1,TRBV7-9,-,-,CASSSPDRNTEAFF,TGTGCCAGCAGCTCCCCCGACAGGAACACTGAAGCTTTCTTT
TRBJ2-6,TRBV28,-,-,CASSSSSSGANVLTF,TGTGCCAGCAGTTCCTCAAGCTCTGGGGCCAACGTCCTGACTTTC
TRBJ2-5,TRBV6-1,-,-,CASQRGVETQYF,TGTGCCAGTCAAAGGGGGGTAGAGACCCAGTACTTC
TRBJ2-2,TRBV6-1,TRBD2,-,CASSSGTSGTGELFF,TGTGCCAGCAGTTCCGGGACTAGCGGCACCGGGGAGCTGTTTTTT
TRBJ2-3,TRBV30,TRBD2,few,CAWSIGGLARVANTQYF,TGTGCCTGGAGCATAGGGGGACTAGCTCGGGTGGCAAATACGCAGTATTTT
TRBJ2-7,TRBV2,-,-,CASSGGNLNEQYF,TGTGCCAGCAGTGGGGGCAATCTCAACGAGCAGTACTTC
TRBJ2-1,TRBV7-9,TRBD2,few,CASSSTASGVNEQFF,TGTGCCAGCAGCTCAACGGCTAGCGGGGTAAATGAGCAGTTCTTC
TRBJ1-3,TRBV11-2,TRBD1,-,CASSLSRTGGSGNTIYF,TGTGCCAGCAGCTTAAGCAGGACAGGAGGTTCTGGAAACACCATATATTTT
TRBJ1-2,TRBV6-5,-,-,CASSYSQEVNYGYTF,TGTGCCAGCAGTTACTCGCAGGAGGTTAACTATGGCTACACCTTC
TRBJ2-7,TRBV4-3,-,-,CASSPTENSSGEQYF,TGCGCCAGCAGCCCCACAGAGAACAGTTCAGGCGAGCAGTACTTC
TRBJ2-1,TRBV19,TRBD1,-,CASSIDTGGRWGEQFF,TGTGCCAGTAGTATAGACACAGGGGGCCGGTGGGGTGAGCAGTTCTTC
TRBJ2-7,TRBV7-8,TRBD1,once,CASSWGTGGSYEQYF,TGTGCCAGCAGCTGGGGGACAGGGGGCTCCTACGAGCAGTACTTC
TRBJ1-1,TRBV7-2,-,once,CASSFSVGGVNTEAFF,TGTGCCAGCAGCTTCTCCGTTGGAGGGGTGAACACTGAAGCTTTCTTT
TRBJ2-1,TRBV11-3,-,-,CASSFQGSKSANEQFF,TGTGCCAGCAGCTTTCAGGGGAGTAAGTCCGCGAATGAGCAGTTCTTC